This entry features one T cell receptor (beta chain) sequence. Trimming stripped 0 bases from V and 1 base from J, with 13 bases between. Germline V lookup: CDR1 SGHRS, CDR2 YFSETQ. This CDR3 is 16 amino acids long. These data come from a study of shared T cell receptors in the human thymus. Data came from immunoSEQ multiplex PCR; TCRdb stores just in-frame clones and leaves some out. The sample includes 450,000 to 650,000 clones, approximately 80% of them seen just once. This same sample was also taken into another study, of human thymus T cells. That investigation notes: Across thymic and blood repertoires, the usage of V and J genes appeared to be biased. Highly overlapping thymic repertoires in unrelated individuals were reported by related research.

The sequenced sample was thymocytes. The V and J genes are TRBV5-1 and TRBJ1-1; perhaps TRBD1 as D (5 bases). This sequence originates from a boy younger than two with a congenital heart defect. Here the CDR3 DNA reads TGCGCCAGCAGCTTGGAGGGGCGGCCGCCGAACACTGAAGCTTTCTTT. Its protein is CASSLEGRPPNTEAFF.